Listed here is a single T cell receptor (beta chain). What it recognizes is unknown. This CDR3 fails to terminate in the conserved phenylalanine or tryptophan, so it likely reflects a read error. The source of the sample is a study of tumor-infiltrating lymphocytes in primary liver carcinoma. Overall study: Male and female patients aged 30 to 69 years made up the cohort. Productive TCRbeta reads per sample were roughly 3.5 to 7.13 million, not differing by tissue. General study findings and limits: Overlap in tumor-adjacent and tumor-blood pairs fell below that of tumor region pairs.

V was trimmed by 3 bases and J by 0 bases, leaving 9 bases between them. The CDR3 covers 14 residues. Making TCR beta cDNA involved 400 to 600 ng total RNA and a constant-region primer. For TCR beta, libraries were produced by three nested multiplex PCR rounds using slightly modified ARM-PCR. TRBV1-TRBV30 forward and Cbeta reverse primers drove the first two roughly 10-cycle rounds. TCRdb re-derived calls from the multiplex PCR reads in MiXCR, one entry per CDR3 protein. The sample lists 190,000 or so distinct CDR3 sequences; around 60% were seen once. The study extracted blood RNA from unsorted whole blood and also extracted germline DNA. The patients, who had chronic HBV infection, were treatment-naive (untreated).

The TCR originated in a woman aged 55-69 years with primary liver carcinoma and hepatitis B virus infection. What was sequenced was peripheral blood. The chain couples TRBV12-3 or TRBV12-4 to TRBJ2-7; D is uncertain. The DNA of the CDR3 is TGTGCCAGCAGTTTTGGCGACCGCTCCTACGAGCAGTACTTA. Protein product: CASSFGDRSYEQYL.